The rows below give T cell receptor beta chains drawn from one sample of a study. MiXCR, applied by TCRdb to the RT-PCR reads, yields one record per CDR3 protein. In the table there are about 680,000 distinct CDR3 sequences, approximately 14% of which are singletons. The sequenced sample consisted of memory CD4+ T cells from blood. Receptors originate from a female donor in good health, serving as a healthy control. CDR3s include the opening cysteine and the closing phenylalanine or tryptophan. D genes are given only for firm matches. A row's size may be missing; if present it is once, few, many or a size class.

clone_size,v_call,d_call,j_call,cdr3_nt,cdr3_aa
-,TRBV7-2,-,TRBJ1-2,TGTGCCAGCAGCTTAGCTGCAGGGGATAGCTATGGCTACACCTTC,CASSLAAGDSYGYTF
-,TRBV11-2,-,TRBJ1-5,TGTGCCAGCAGCGTAAACAGGGACAATCAGCCCCAGCATTTT,CASSVNRDNQPQHF
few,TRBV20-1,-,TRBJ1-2,TGCAGTGCTAGAGTGACAGAGACCAACTATGGCTACACCTTC,CSARVTETNYGYTF
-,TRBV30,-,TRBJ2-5,TGTGCCTGGAGCGGGGGACCCAACCAAGAGACCCAGTACTTC,CAWSGGPNQETQYF
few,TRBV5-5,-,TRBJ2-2,TGTGCCAGCGCCGCTCCAGGGGCATTGAACACCGGGGAGCTGTTTTTT,CASAAPGALNTGELFF
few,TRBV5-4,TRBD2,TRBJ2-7,TGTGCCAGCAGCTCTCCCGGACTAGCGGGAGGTCGAGAGCAGTACTTC,CASSSPGLAGGREQYF
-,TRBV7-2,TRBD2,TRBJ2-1,TGTGCCAGCAGCTCGTCGTGGCTAGCGGGAGGGCAGGACTCCTACAATGAGCAGTTCTTC,CASSSSWLAGGQDSYNEQFF
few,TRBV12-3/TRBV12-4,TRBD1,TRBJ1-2,TGTGCCAGCAGTTTCGGAGGGGGCATTGGCTACACCTTC,CASSFGGGIGYTF
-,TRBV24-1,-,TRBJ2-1,TGTGCCACCAGTGATTTATACGGGACAAGCTCCTACAATGAGCAGTTCTTC,CATSDLYGTSSYNEQFF
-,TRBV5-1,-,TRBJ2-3,TGCGCCAGCAGCCCAGGGACGTGGGCCACAGATACGCAGTATTTT,CASSPGTWATDTQYF
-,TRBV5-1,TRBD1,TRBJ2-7,TGCGCCAGCAGCGCTTTACAGGGGGCCTCCTACGAGCAGTACTTC,CASSALQGASYEQYF
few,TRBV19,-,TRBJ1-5,TGTGCCAATAGTCGTGGGGCGATGAGCAATCAGCCCCAGCATTTT,CANSRGAMSNQPQHF
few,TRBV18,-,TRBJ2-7,TGTGCCAGCTCACCATCCACGGTCTCCTACGAGCAGTACTTC,CASSPSTVSYEQYF
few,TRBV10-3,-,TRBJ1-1,TGTGCCATCTCAGGGAACACTGAAGCTTTCTTT,CAISGNTEAFF
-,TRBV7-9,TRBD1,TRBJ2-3,TGTGCCAGCAGCCCCGGACAGGTGGCAGATACGCAGTATTTT,CASSPGQVADTQYF
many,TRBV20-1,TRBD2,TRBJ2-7,TGCAGTGCCACGGGACTAGCGGGAGTTAGGGAGCAGTACTTC,CSATGLAGVREQYF
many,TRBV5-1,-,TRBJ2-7,TGCGCCAGCAGCTTGGCCCCCGGGGATATCTACGAGCAGTACTTC,CASSLAPGDIYEQYF
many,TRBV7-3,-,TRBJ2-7,TGTGCCAGCAGCTTACAATCGGGAGCCTACGAGCAGTACTTC,CASSLQSGAYEQYF
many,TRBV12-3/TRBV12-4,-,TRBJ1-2,TGTGCCAGCAGTTTTGGGGGTTATGGCTACACCTTC,CASSFGGYGYTF
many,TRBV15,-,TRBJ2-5,TGTGCCACCGGGAGAGTGGGATACGAAGAGACCCAGTACTTC,CATGRVGYEETQYF
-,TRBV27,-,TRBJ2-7,TGTGCCAGCAGTTTAGTCTTAGGGTCCTACGAGCAGTACTTC,CASSLVLGSYEQYF
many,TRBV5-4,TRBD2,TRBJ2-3,TGTGCCAGCAGCTTGGGTGGACTAGCGGGAGTTACAGATACGCAGTATTTT,CASSLGGLAGVTDTQYF
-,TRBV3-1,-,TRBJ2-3,TGTGCCAGCAGCCAAGGGGTCGGAAAAGTTGAGCAGTATTTT,CASSQGVGKVEQYF
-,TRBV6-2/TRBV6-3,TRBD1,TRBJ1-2,TGTGCCAGCAGTTACGGGGACAGGCCCTGGGCCTACTTC,CASSYGDRPWAYF
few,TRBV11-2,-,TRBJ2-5,TGTGCCAGCAGCCTGACAGTCTCCCAAGAGACCCAGTACTTC,CASSLTVSQETQYF
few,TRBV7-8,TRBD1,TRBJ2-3,TGTGCCAGCAGCCGCAGACAGGGGTTGGTAGATACGCAGTATTTT,CASSRRQGLVDTQYF
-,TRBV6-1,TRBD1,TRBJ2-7,TGTGCCAGCACCCGGGACAGGGGATACGAGCAGTACTTC,CASTRDRGYEQYF
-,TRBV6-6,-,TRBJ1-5,TGTGCCAGCAGTTATTCGACAGGTTCTCAGCCCCAGCATTTT,CASSYSTGSQPQHF
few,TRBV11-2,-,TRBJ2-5,TGTGCCAGCAGCCGTCGGAGTCAAGAGACCCAGTACTTC,CASSRRSQETQYF
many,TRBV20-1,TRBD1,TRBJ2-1,TGCAGTGCAACTACAGGGGGAAGATACGGTGAGCAGTTCTTC,CSATTGGRYGEQFF
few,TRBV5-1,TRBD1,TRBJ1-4,TGCGCCAGCAGCGGAGGACAGGAGGGTGAAAAACTGTTTTTT,CASSGGQEGEKLFF
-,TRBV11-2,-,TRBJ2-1,TGTGCCAGCAGTCGGACGACCTACTCCTACAATGAGCAGTTCTTC,CASSRTTYSYNEQFF
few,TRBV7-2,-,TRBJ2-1,TGTGCCAGCAGTCCGATACCCCGAAACAATGAGCAGTTCTTC,CASSPIPRNNEQFF
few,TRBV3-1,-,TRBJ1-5,TGTGCCAGCAGCCGGCAGCTGGATCAGCCCCAGCATTTT,CASSRQLDQPQHF
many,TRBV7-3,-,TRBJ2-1,TGTGCCAGCAGCTTAAGTCACAGTTCAAATGAGCAGTTCTTC,CASSLSHSSNEQFF
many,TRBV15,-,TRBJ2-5,TGTGCCACCAGCAGAGATCGAGTAGGTCCGGAGACCCAGTACTTC,CATSRDRVGPETQYF
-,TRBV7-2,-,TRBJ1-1,TGTGCCAGCAGCTTACGATCGGAAATGAACACTGAAGCTTTCTTT,CASSLRSEMNTEAFF
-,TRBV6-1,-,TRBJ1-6,TGTGCCAGCAGTGAAGGACAAGGCCTCTATAATTCACCCCTCCACTTT,CASSEGQGLYNSPLHF
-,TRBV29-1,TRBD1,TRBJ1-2,TGCAGCGTTCAGCAGGGGGCTAACTATGGCTACACCTTC,CSVQQGANYGYTF
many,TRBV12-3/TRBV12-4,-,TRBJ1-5,TGTGCCAGCAGTTTCGCGACCGTAAATCAGCCCCAGCATTTT,CASSFATVNQPQHF
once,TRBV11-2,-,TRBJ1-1,TGTGCCAGCAGCTTACGCAGGGGTGGCACTGAAGCTTTCTTT,CASSLRRGGTEAFF
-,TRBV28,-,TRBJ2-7,TGTGCCAGCAGCCACCCGAGCGCCTCCGAGCAGTACTTC,CASSHPSASEQYF
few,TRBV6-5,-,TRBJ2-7,TGTGCCAGCAGTCGGGCGGCTTCTGGGGGGTACGAGCAGTACTTC,CASSRAASGGYEQYF
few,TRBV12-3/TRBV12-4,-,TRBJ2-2,TGTGCCAGCAGTTTAAACAAAGCGTTTTGGACCGGGGAGCTGTTTTTT,CASSLNKAFWTGELFF
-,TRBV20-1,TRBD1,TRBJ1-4,TGCAGTGTCTCCGGAAATGCCGGGACAGGGAATGAAAAACTGTTTTTT,CSVSGNAGTGNEKLFF
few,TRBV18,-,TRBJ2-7,TGTGCCAGCTCACCCGGTATGGCCGGGAACGAGCAGTACTTC,CASSPGMAGNEQYF
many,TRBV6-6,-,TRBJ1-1,TGTGCCAGCACCAGGACAGCGTTCTCTGAAGCTTTCTTT,CASTRTAFSEAFF
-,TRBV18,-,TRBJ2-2,TGTGCCAGCTCACCACCGGGGTCGGTGAATACCGGGGAGCTGTTTTTT,CASSPPGSVNTGELFF
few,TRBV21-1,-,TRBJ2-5,TGTGCCAGCAGCATGCCGGGTTCCAGTCGGCGGGGGGAGACCCAGTACTTC,CASSMPGSSRRGETQYF
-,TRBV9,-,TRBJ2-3,TGTGCCAGCAGCGTAGAAACTAGCCAGGGAGATACGCAGTATTTT,CASSVETSQGDTQYF
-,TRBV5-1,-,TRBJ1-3,TGCGCCAGCAGCTTGGAGGACAGCTTCTCTGGAAACACCATATATTTT,CASSLEDSFSGNTIYF